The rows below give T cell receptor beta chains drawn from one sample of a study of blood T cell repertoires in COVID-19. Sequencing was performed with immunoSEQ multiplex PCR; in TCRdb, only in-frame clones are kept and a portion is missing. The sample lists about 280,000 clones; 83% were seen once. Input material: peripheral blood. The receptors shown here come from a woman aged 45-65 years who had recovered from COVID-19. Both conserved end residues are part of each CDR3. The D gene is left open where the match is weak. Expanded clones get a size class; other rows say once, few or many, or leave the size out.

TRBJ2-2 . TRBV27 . CASSNTGELFF TGTGCCAGCTCTAACACCGGGGAGCTGTTTTTT
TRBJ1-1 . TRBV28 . CASSHRDTEAFF TGTGCCAGCAGCCACAGGGATACTGAAGCTTTCTTT
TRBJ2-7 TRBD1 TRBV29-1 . CSVASGGYIYEQYF TGCAGCGTTGCGTCAGGGGGCTATATTTACGAGCAGTACTTC
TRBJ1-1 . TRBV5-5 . CASSLIPGQMNTEAFF TGTGCCAGCAGCCTCATACCAGGACAGATGAACACTGAAGCTTTCTTT
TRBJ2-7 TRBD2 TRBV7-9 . CASSSRQTSPSSYEQYF TGTGCCAGCAGCTCCCGCCAGACTAGCCCAAGTTCCTACGAGCAGTACTTC
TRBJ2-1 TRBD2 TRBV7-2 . CASSLLAGGQYNEQFF TGTGCCAGCAGCTTGTTAGCGGGGGGGCAGTACAATGAGCAGTTCTTC
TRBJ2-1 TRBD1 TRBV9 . CASSASLGTGYYNEQFF TGTGCCAGCAGCGCATCCCTCGGGACAGGCTACTACAATGAGCAGTTCTTC
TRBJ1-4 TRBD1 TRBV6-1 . CASSEPGQHGEKLFF TGTGCCAGCAGTGAACCGGGACAGCACGGGGAAAAACTGTTTTTT
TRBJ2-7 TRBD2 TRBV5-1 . CASRPGTSGRNLYEQYF TGCGCCAGCAGACCCGGGACTAGCGGGAGGAATTTATACGAGCAGTACTTC
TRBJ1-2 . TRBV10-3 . CAISGGLEGYGYTF TGTGCCATCAGTGGGGGCCTGGAGGGCTATGGCTACACCTTC
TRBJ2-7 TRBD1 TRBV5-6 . CASSHTGAVYEQYF TGTGCCAGCAGCCACACAGGGGCGGTCTACGAGCAGTACTTC
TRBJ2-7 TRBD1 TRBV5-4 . CASNPVGQGHEQYF TGTGCCAGCAACCCTGTCGGACAGGGGCACGAGCAGTACTTC
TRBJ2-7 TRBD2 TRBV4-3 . CASSQGRGTSYEQYF TGCGCCAGCAGCCAGGGGCGGGGGACGTCCTACGAGCAGTACTTC
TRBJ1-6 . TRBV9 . CASSGSQGISPLHF TGTGCCAGCAGTGGGTCCCAGGGAATTTCACCCCTCCACTTT
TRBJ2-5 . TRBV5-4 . CASSLLETQYF TGTGCCAGCAGCTTGCTCGAGACCCAGTACTTC
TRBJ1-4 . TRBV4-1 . CASSFTGWVKNEKLFF TGCGCCAGCAGCTTTACAGGGTGGGTGAAGAATGAAAAACTGTTTTTT
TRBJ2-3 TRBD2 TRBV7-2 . CASSSHLAGGPTDTQYF TGTGCCAGCAGCTCTCATCTAGCGGGGGGTCCAACAGATACGCAGTATTTT
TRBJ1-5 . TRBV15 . CATSRENSISNQPQHF TGTGCCACCAGCAGAGAAAACAGTATTAGCAATCAGCCCCAGCATTTT
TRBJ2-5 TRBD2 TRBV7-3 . CASSYGLAGAGETQYF TGTGCCAGCAGCTACGGACTAGCGGGAGCCGGAGAGACCCAGTACTTC
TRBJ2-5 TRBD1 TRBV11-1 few CASSLGTVETQYF TGTGCCAGCAGCTTGGGGACAGTTGAGACCCAGTACTTC
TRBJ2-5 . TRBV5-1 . CASSLGARRETQYF TGCGCCAGCAGCCTGGGGGCCCGGCGTGAGACCCAGTACTTC
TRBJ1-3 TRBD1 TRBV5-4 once CASSLTGGTGNTIYF TGTGCCAGCAGCTTGACAGGGGGGACTGGAAACACCATATATTTT
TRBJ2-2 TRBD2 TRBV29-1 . CSIQRWREGRVTGELFF TGCAGCATCCAAAGGTGGCGGGAGGGCCGGGTAACCGGGGAGCTGTTTTTT
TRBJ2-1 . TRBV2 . CASRLVAEQFF TGTGCCAGCAGACTAGTTGCTGAGCAGTTCTTC
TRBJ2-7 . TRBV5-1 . CASSWGQPSYEQYF TGCGCCAGCAGCTGGGGGCAGCCCTCCTACGAGCAGTACTTC
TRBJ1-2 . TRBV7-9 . CASSLDQRGYTF TGTGCCAGCAGCTTAGACCAGCGGGGCTACACCTTC
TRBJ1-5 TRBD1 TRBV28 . CASSRQGGDNQPQHF TGTGCCAGCAGTCGACAGGGAGGCGACAATCAGCCCCAGCATTTT
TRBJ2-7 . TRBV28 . CASSLVGGEQYF TGTGCCAGCAGCCTAGTCGGGGGCGAGCAGTACTTC
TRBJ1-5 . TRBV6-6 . CASRTDSQGSGQPQHF TGTGCCAGCAGAACAGACTCCCAGGGTTCGGGTCAGCCCCAGCATTTT
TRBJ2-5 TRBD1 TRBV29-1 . CSVDRGWETQYF TGCAGCGTGGACAGGGGGTGGGAGACCCAGTACTTC
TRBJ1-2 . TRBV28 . CASSFEDNYGYTF TGTGCCAGCAGTTTTGAGGATAACTATGGCTACACCTTC
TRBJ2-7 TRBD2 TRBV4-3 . CASSLSGGAAEQYF TGCGCCAGCAGCCTTAGCGGGGGGGCCGCCGAGCAGTACTTC
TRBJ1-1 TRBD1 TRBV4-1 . CASSGGTGGFTEAFF TGCGCCAGCAGCGGGGGGACAGGGGGCTTCACTGAAGCTTTCTTT
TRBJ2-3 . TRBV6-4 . CASSVLASSTDTQYF TGTGCCAGCAGTGTCTTAGCATCGAGCACAGATACGCAGTATTTT
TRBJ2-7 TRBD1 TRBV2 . CASTRDSNEQYF TGTGCCAGCACCCGGGACAGTAACGAGCAGTACTTC
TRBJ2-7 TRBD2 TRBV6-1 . CASSELASGRHEQYF TGTGCCAGCAGTGAATTGGCTAGCGGGAGGCACGAGCAGTACTTC
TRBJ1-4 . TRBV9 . CASSVARGSNEKLFF TGTGCCAGCAGCGTAGCCCGAGGGTCTAATGAAAAACTGTTTTTT
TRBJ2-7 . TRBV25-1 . CASRTWGVAYEQYF TGTGCCAGCAGAACTTGGGGGGTAGCCTACGAGCAGTACTTC
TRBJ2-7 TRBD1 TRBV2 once CASSGGQGPYEQYF TGTGCCAGCAGTGGGGGACAGGGTCCCTACGAGCAGTACTTC
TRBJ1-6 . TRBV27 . CASSTTLGSPLHF TGTGCCAGCAGTACTACGCTGGGTTCACCCCTCCACTTT
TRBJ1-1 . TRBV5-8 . CASSLPGAFF TGTGCCAGCAGCTTACCGGGGGCTTTCTTT
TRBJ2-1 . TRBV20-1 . CSASSGDQGNEQFF TGCAGTGCTAGTTCCGGAGATCAAGGCAATGAGCAGTTCTTC
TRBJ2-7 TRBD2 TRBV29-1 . CSVEVPDGGRRYEQYF TGCAGCGTTGAAGTCCCCGACGGGGGGAGACGCTACGAGCAGTACTTC
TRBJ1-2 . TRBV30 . CAWTRRYSNYGYTF TGTGCCTGGACGAGGAGGTATTCTAACTATGGCTACACCTTC
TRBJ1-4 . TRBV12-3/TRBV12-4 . CASRDSFNEKLFF TGTGCCAGCAGAGACAGCTTTAATGAAAAACTGTTTTTT
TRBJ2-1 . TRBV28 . CASSLPGLYNEQFF TGTGCCAGCAGTTTACCGGGTCTCTACAATGAGCAGTTCTTC
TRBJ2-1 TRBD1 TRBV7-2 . CASSLGLTGGYEQFF TGTGCCAGCAGCTTAGGTTTGACAGGGGGCTATGAGCAGTTCTTC
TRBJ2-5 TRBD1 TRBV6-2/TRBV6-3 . CASSYSDRRRQETQYF TGTGCCAGCAGTTACTCGGACAGGCGACGACAAGAGACCCAGTACTTC
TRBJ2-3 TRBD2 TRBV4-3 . CASSSRGSGGGDTQYF TGCGCCAGCAGCTCCCGGGGTAGCGGGGGGGGTGATACGCAGTATTTT
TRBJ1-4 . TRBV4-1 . CASSQDQGNEKLFF TGCGCCAGCAGCCAAGATCAGGGAAATGAAAAACTGTTTTTT